Below, one T cell receptor beta chain is given with its context. Profiled with immunoSEQ multiplex PCR; TCRdb holds only in-frame clones, not every one. The table shows some 790,000 clones, with over 55% occurring only once. CDR3 length: 14 amino acids. With 6 bases clipped from V and 3 bases from J, the junction kept 7 bases outside the gene matches. Germline-derived CDR1 and CDR2 are KGHSH and LQKENI. The sample originates from a study of shared clonotypes between healthy human individuals. Study-wide context: Donors were a couple of women and three men aged 18 to 49.

This sequence originates from a woman aged 25 to 45 in good health. The V gene is TRBV18, the J gene TRBJ1-1, with 7 bases lining up with TRBD1. The material sequenced was memory CD4+ T cells sorted from blood. Subset denoted: CD45RA-negative fraction. CDR3 nucleotide sequence: TGTGCCAGCTCGCTTCGACAGGGTGACACTGAAGCTTTCTTT. Translation gives CASSLRQGDTEAFF.